These T cell receptor beta chains were read from a single sample in a study of CD8+ T cells in alopecia areata. Using immunoSEQ multiplex PCR, the repertoire was profiled, and TCRdb retains in-frame clones only, with some absent. This sample yields roughly 180,000 clones, of which 51% are seen a single time; about a tenth belongs to the top ten. Sequenced here: CD8+ T cells sorted from blood, sampled around week 53, from a patient treated with tofacitinib. These receptors were collected from a human donor with alopecia areata. CDR3s include the opening cysteine and the closing phenylalanine or tryptophan. The order of the fields is D gene, V gene, J gene, clone size, CDR3 protein, CDR3 DNA. D genes are given only for firm matches. Expanded clones get a size class; other rows say once, few or many, or leave the size out.

D gene: .
V gene: TRBV29-1
J gene: TRBJ2-2
clone size: .
CDR3 protein: CSARPGGNTGELFF
CDR3 DNA: TGCAGCGCCCGCCCCGGGGGGAACACCGGGGAGCTGTTTTTT

D gene: .
V gene: TRBV13
J gene: TRBJ1-1
clone size: .
CDR3 protein: CASSSGTFSTEAFF
CDR3 DNA: TGTGCCAGCAGCTCTGGGACTTTTTCCACTGAAGCTTTCTTT

D gene: .
V gene: TRBV18
J gene: TRBJ2-1
clone size: .
CDR3 protein: CASSPPSDRPGNEQFF
CDR3 DNA: TGTGCCAGCTCACCACCATCAGACCGACCGGGGAATGAGCAGTTCTTC

D gene: .
V gene: TRBV5-1
J gene: TRBJ1-1
clone size: .
CDR3 protein: CASSWITGLEAFF
CDR3 DNA: TGCGCCAGCAGCTGGATTACGGGTTTGGAAGCTTTCTTT

D gene: TRBD2
V gene: TRBV30
J gene: TRBJ2-1
clone size: .
CDR3 protein: CAGGLASGGINNEQFF
CDR3 DNA: TGTGCCGGTGGACTAGCTTCGGGGGGGATTAACAATGAGCAGTTCTTC

D gene: TRBD1
V gene: TRBV29-1
J gene: TRBJ2-2
clone size: few
CDR3 protein: CSTRQGVGTGELFF
CDR3 DNA: TGCAGCACCCGACAGGGGGTTGGCACCGGGGAGCTGTTTTTT

D gene: .
V gene: TRBV7-8
J gene: TRBJ2-1
clone size: .
CDR3 protein: CASSTPHVHRPNYNEQFF
CDR3 DNA: TGTGCCAGCAGCACACCGCACGTACACCGCCCAAACTACAATGAGCAGTTCTTC

D gene: TRBD2
V gene: TRBV6-5
J gene: TRBJ2-5
clone size: .
CDR3 protein: CASTQTSGGAETQYF
CDR3 DNA: TGTGCCAGCACCCAGACTAGCGGGGGGGCGGAGACCCAGTACTTC

D gene: .
V gene: TRBV5-1
J gene: TRBJ2-3
clone size: once
CDR3 protein: CASSPVPGASYSTDTQYF
CDR3 DNA: TGCGCCAGCAGCCCCGTCCCCGGGGCAAGCTATAGCACAGATACGCAGTATTTT

D gene: TRBD1
V gene: TRBV29-1
J gene: TRBJ2-7
clone size: .
CDR3 protein: CSGTGGELYEQYF
CDR3 DNA: TGCAGCGGGACAGGGGGCGAATTGTACGAGCAGTACTTC

D gene: TRBD2
V gene: TRBV13
J gene: TRBJ2-7
clone size: .
CDR3 protein: CASSFHLAGAYEQYF
CDR3 DNA: TGTGCCAGCAGCTTCCACCTGGCGGGGGCCTACGAGCAGTACTTC

D gene: .
V gene: TRBV7-9
J gene: TRBJ1-2
clone size: .
CDR3 protein: CASSLDRSQYGYTF
CDR3 DNA: TGTGCCAGCAGCTTAGACAGGAGCCAGTACGGCTACACCTTC

D gene: .
V gene: TRBV13
J gene: TRBJ1-1
clone size: .
CDR3 protein: CASSFGGIEAFF
CDR3 DNA: TGTGCCAGCAGCTTCGGGGGCATTGAAGCTTTCTTT

D gene: .
V gene: TRBV4-1
J gene: TRBJ2-1
clone size: few
CDR3 protein: CASSQADPIRQFF
CDR3 DNA: TGCGCCAGCAGCCAAGCCGATCCCATTAGGCAGTTCTTC

D gene: .
V gene: TRBV15
J gene: TRBJ2-3
clone size: .
CDR3 protein: CATSRGGLLDTQYF
CDR3 DNA: TGTGCCACCAGCAGAGGAGGACTCCTGGATACGCAGTATTTT

D gene: .
V gene: TRBV30
J gene: TRBJ1-1
clone size: .
CDR3 protein: CAWRGRNPFGAFF
CDR3 DNA: TGTGCCTGGAGGGGCAGGAACCCTTTTGGGGCTTTCTTT

D gene: TRBD1
V gene: TRBV7-9
J gene: TRBJ1-1
clone size: .
CDR3 protein: CASSPPATGGTEAFF
CDR3 DNA: TGTGCCAGCAGCCCCCCCGCGACAGGGGGCACTGAAGCTTTCTTT

D gene: TRBD1
V gene: TRBV5-1
J gene: TRBJ1-5
clone size: .
CDR3 protein: CASSVRDSNQPQHF
CDR3 DNA: TGCGCCAGCAGCGTCCGGGACAGTAATCAGCCCCAGCATTTT

D gene: .
V gene: TRBV4-3
J gene: TRBJ2-3
clone size: .
CDR3 protein: CASSQDDRPDTQYF
CDR3 DNA: TGCGCCAGCAGCCAAGATGACCGGCCAGATACGCAGTATTTT

D gene: .
V gene: TRBV27
J gene: TRBJ2-7
clone size: .
CDR3 protein: CASGQYEQYF
CDR3 DNA: TGTGCCAGCGGACAGTACGAGCAGTACTTC

D gene: .
V gene: TRBV7-2
J gene: TRBJ2-7
clone size: few
CDR3 protein: CASSLSAGSSYEQYF
CDR3 DNA: TGTGCCAGCAGCTTAAGCGCAGGGAGCTCCTACGAGCAGTACTTC

D gene: .
V gene: TRBV2
J gene: TRBJ1-2
clone size: .
CDR3 protein: CASSLGEGSDYGYTF
CDR3 DNA: TGTGCCAGCAGCCTCGGCGAGGGTAGTGACTATGGCTACACCTTC

D gene: TRBD2
V gene: TRBV4-2
J gene: TRBJ2-3
clone size: many
CDR3 protein: CASSQDTSGGADTQYF
CDR3 DNA: TGTGCCAGCAGCCAAGATACTAGCGGGGGGGCAGATACGCAGTATTTT

D gene: .
V gene: TRBV5-6
J gene: TRBJ2-2
clone size: .
CDR3 protein: CASSLETGDTGELFF
CDR3 DNA: TGTGCCAGCAGCTTGGAAACAGGAGACACCGGGGAGCTGTTTTTT

D gene: .
V gene: TRBV27
J gene: TRBJ2-3
clone size: .
CDR3 protein: CASSLLPHTDTQYF
CDR3 DNA: TGTGCCAGCAGTTTATTACCGCATACAGATACGCAGTATTTT

D gene: TRBD1
V gene: TRBV6-4
J gene: TRBJ2-5
clone size: .
CDR3 protein: CASSSDRGETQYF
CDR3 DNA: TGTGCCAGCAGTTCAGACAGGGGAGAGACCCAGTACTTC

D gene: .
V gene: TRBV5-6
J gene: TRBJ2-3
clone size: once
CDR3 protein: CASSLEGTTDTQYF
CDR3 DNA: TGTGCCAGCAGCTTGGAGGGCACGACAGATACGCAGTATTTT

D gene: .
V gene: TRBV5-1
J gene: TRBJ2-6
clone size: .
CDR3 protein: CASSLDRGPKAGANVLTF
CDR3 DNA: TGCGCCAGCAGCTTGGACCGCGGGCCTAAGGCTGGGGCCAACGTCCTGACTTTC

D gene: .
V gene: TRBV6-5
J gene: TRBJ2-3
clone size: .
CDR3 protein: CASSYRGRTDTQYF
CDR3 DNA: TGTGCCAGCAGTTACCGGGGGCGTACAGATACGCAGTATTTT

D gene: .
V gene: TRBV5-6
J gene: TRBJ2-7
clone size: .
CDR3 protein: CASSSSSGVYEQYF
CDR3 DNA: TGTGCCAGCAGCTCCTCTTCAGGGGTCTACGAGCAGTACTTC

D gene: TRBD1
V gene: TRBV13
J gene: TRBJ2-1
clone size: .
CDR3 protein: CASSIGDSSYNEQFF
CDR3 DNA: TGTGCCAGCAGCATTGGGGACAGCTCCTACAATGAGCAGTTCTTC

D gene: .
V gene: TRBV4-3
J gene: TRBJ1-1
clone size: .
CDR3 protein: CASSQVVIAEAFF
CDR3 DNA: TGCGCCAGCAGCCAGGTGGTGATAGCTGAAGCTTTCTTT

D gene: .
V gene: TRBV13
J gene: TRBJ2-7
clone size: .
CDR3 protein: CASSSGPEQYF
CDR3 DNA: TGTGCCAGCAGCTCCGGGCCCGAGCAGTACTTC

D gene: .
V gene: TRBV4-2
J gene: TRBJ1-2
clone size: .
CDR3 protein: CASSQVLGSNYGYTF
CDR3 DNA: TGTGCCAGCAGCCAAGTATTAGGATCGAACTATGGCTACACCTTC

D gene: TRBD2
V gene: TRBV9
J gene: TRBJ2-7
clone size: .
CDR3 protein: CASSVSSGYEQYF
CDR3 DNA: TGTGCCAGCAGCGTGAGTAGCGGGTACGAGCAGTACTTC

D gene: .
V gene: TRBV10-3
J gene: TRBJ1-1
clone size: .
CDR3 protein: CAIGGENTEAFF
CDR3 DNA: TGTGCCATCGGGGGTGAGAACACTGAAGCTTTCTTT

D gene: .
V gene: TRBV30
J gene: TRBJ2-1
clone size: .
CDR3 protein: CAWRAQEQFF
CDR3 DNA: TGTGCCTGGAGAGCCCAGGAGCAGTTCTTC

D gene: .
V gene: TRBV2
J gene: TRBJ2-7
clone size: .
CDR3 protein: CASAPATEQYF
CDR3 DNA: TGTGCCAGCGCACCTGCTACCGAGCAGTACTTC

D gene: TRBD1
V gene: TRBV7-9
J gene: TRBJ2-1
clone size: many
CDR3 protein: CASSWGLTGDNEQFF
CDR3 DNA: TGTGCCAGCAGCTGGGGCCTGACAGGGGACAATGAGCAGTTCTTC

D gene: .
V gene: TRBV6-5
J gene: TRBJ1-1
clone size: .
CDR3 protein: CAGSRYATTEAFF
CDR3 DNA: TGTGCCGGCAGTCGATATGCAACCACTGAAGCTTTCTTT

D gene: .
V gene: TRBV11-2
J gene: TRBJ2-7
clone size: few
CDR3 protein: CASSFEGWGEQYF
CDR3 DNA: TGTGCCAGCAGCTTCGAGGGTTGGGGCGAGCAGTACTTC

D gene: .
V gene: TRBV5-1
J gene: TRBJ2-7
clone size: few
CDR3 protein: CASSLGGRANEQYF
CDR3 DNA: TGCGCCAGCAGCTTGGGTGGCAGGGCCAACGAGCAGTACTTC

D gene: .
V gene: TRBV5-6
J gene: TRBJ2-3
clone size: .
CDR3 protein: CASRSGPLTDTQYF
CDR3 DNA: TGTGCCAGCAGATCCGGCCCTCTCACAGATACGCAGTATTTT